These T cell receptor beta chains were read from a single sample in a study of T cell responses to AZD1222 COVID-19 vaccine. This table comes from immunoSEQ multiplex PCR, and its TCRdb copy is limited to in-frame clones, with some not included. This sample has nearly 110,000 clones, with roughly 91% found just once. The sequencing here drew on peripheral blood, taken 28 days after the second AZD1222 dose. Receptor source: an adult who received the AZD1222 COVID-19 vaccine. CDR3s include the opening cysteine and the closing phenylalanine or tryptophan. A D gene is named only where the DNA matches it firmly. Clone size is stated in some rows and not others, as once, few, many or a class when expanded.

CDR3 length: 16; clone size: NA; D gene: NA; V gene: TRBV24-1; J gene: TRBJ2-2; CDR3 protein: CATSDPRGADTGELFF; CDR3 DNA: TGTGCCACCAGTGATCCCCGGGGGGCGGACACCGGGGAGCTGTTTTTT
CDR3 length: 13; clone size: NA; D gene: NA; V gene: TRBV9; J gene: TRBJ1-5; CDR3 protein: CASSVLGDQPQHF; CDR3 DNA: TGTGCCAGCAGCGTTCTAGGGGACCAGCCCCAGCATTTT
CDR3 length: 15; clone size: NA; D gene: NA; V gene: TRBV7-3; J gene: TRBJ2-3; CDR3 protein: CASSLGGAGTDTQYF; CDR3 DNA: TGTGCCAGCAGCTTAGGGGGGGCCGGCACAGATACGCAGTATTTT
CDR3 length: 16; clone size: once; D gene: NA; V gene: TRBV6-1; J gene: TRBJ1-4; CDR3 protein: CASSEYYSPANEKLFF; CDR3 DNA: TGTGCCAGCAGTGAGTACTATTCCCCAGCTAATGAAAAACTGTTTTTT
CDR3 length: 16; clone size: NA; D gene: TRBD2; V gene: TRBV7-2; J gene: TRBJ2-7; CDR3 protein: CASSPAGGRGTYEQYF; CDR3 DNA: TGTGCCAGCAGCCCGGCGGGGGGGCGGGGGACCTACGAGCAGTACTTC
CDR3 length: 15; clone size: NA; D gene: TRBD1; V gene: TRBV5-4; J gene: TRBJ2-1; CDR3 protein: CASSWQGASYNEQFF; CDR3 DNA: TGTGCCAGCAGCTGGCAGGGGGCCTCCTACAATGAGCAGTTCTTC
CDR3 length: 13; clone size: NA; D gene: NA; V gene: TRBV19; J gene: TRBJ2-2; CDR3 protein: CASSIDKAGELFF; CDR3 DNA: TGTGCCAGTAGTATAGATAAAGCCGGGGAGCTGTTTTTT
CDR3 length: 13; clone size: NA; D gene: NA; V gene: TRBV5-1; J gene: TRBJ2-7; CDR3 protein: CASIRDGTYEQYF; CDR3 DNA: TGCGCCAGCATCCGGGACGGTACCTACGAGCAGTACTTC
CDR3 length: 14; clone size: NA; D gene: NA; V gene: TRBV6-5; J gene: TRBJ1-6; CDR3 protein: CASSYLGENSPLHF; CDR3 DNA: TGTGCCAGCAGTTACCTGGGGGAAAATTCACCCCTCCACTTT
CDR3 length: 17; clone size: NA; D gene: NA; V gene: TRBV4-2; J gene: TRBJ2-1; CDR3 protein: CASSPNAGAPSYNEQFF; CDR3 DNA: TGTGCCAGCAGCCCTAACGCGGGGGCCCCCTCCTACAATGAGCAGTTCTTC
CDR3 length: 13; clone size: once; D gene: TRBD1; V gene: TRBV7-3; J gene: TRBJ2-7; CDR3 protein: CASSLGDSNEQYF; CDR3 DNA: TGTGCCAGCAGCTTAGGGGACAGCAACGAGCAGTACTTC
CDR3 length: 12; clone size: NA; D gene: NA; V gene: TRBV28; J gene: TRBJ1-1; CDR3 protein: CASMRLNTEAFF; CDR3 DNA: TGTGCCAGTATGAGACTGAACACTGAAGCTTTCTTT
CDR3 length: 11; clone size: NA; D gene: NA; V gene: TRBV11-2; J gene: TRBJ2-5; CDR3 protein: CASSHQETQYF; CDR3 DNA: TGTGCCAGCAGCCACCAAGAGACCCAGTACTTC
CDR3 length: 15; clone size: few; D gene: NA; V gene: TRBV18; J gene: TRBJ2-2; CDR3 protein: CASSPAQGNTGELFF; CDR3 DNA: TGTGCCAGCTCACCTGCCCAGGGAAACACCGGGGAGCTGTTTTTT
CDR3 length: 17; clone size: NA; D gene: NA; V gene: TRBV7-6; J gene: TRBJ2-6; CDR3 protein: CASSKEIGALGANVLTF; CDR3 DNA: TGTGCCAGCAGCAAAGAGATCGGGGCGCTCGGGGCCAACGTCCTGACTTTC
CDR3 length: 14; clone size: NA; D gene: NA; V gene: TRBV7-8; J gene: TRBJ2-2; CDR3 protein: CASSLGGASGKLFF; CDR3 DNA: TGTGCCAGCAGCTTAGGGGGGGCTAGTGGAAAGCTGTTTTTT
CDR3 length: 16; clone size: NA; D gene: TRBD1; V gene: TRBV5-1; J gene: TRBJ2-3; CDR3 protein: CASSSPDRGGTDTQYF; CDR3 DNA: TGCGCCAGCAGCTCGCCCGACAGGGGGGGCACAGATACGCAGTATTTT
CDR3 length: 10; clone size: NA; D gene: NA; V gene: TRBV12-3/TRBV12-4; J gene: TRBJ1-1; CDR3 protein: CASSSNEAFF; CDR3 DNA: TGTGCCAGCAGTTCCAACGAGGCTTTCTTT
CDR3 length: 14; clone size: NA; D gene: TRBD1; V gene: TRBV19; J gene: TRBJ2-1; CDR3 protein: CASRDRSRNDEQFF; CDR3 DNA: TGTGCCAGTAGGGACAGGTCCCGCAATGATGAGCAGTTCTTC
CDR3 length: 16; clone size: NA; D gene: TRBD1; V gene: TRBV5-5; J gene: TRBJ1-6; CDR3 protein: CASSFTGGNMNSPLHF; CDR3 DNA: TGTGCCAGCAGCTTCACAGGGGGCAACATGAATTCACCCCTCCACTTT
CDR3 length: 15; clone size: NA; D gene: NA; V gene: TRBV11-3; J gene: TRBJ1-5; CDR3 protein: CASSGGHLVAQPQHF; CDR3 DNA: TGTGCCAGCAGCGGGGGCCACCTCGTGGCTCAGCCCCAGCATTTT
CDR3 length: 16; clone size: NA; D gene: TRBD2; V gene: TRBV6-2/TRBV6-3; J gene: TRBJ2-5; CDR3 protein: CASSYGLLAGLETQYF; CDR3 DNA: TGTGCCAGCAGTTACGGCCTCCTAGCGGGGCTTGAGACCCAGTACTTC
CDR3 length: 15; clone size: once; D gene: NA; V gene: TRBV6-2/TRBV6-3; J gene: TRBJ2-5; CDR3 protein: CASSDGGIPQETQYF; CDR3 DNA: TGTGCCAGCAGCGACGGCGGGATACCTCAAGAGACCCAGTACTTC
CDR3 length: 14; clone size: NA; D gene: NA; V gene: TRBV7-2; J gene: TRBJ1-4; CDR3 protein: CASTPVATNEKLFF; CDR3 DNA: TGTGCCAGCACCCCGGTGGCAACTAATGAAAAACTGTTTTTT
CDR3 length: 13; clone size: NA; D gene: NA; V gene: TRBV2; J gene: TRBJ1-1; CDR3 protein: CASRLNLNTEAFF; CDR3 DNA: TGTGCCAGCAGGCTGAACTTGAACACTGAAGCTTTCTTT
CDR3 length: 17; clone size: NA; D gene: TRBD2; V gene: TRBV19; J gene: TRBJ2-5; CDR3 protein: CASSPSRLAGTQETQYF; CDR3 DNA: TGTGCCAGTAGTCCCTCCCGACTAGCGGGAACTCAAGAGACCCAGTACTTC
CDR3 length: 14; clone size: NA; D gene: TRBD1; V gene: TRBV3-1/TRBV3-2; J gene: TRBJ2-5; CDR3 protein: CASSRGQDQETQYF; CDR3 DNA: TGTGCCAGCAGCCGGGGACAGGACCAAGAGACCCAGTACTTC
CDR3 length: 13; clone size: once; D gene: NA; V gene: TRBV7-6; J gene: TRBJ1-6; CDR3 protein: CASASQINSPLHF; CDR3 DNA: TGTGCCAGCGCCAGCCAAATAAATTCACCCCTCCACTTT
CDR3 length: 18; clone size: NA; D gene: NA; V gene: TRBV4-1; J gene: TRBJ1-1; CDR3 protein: CASSLQSGRGAMNTEAFF; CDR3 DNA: TGCGCCAGCAGCCTCCAATCGGGCCGGGGTGCCATGAACACTGAAGCTTTCTTT
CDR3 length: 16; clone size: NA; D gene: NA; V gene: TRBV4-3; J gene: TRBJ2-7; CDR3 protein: CASSQGVLQGSNEQYF; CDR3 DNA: TGCGCCAGCAGCCAAGGAGTATTACAGGGTAGCAACGAGCAGTACTTC
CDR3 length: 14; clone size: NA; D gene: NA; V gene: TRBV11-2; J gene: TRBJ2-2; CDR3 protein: CASSEGLTTGELFF; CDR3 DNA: TGTGCCAGCAGCGAGGGACTTACCACCGGGGAGCTGTTTTTT
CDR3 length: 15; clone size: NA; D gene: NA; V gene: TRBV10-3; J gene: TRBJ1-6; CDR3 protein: CAIGRTNDYNSPLHF; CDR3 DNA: TGTGCCATCGGACGGACCAACGATTATAATTCACCCCTCCACTTT
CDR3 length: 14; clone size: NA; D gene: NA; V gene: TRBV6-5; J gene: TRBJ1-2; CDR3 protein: CASSYSGRGNGYTF; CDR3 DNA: TGTGCCAGCAGTTACTCAGGCAGGGGCAATGGCTACACCTTC
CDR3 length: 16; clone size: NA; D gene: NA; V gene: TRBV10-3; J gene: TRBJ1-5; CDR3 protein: CAISESKVPREQPQHF; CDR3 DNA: TGTGCCATCAGTGAGTCGAAAGTTCCTAGGGAGCAGCCCCAGCATTTT
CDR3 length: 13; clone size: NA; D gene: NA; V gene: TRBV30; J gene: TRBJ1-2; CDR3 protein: CAWSSGGASGYTF; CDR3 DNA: TGTGCCTGGAGTTCCGGGGGAGCTTCCGGCTACACCTTC
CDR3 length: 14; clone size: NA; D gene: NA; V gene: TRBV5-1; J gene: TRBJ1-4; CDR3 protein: CASSFTPGEEKLFF; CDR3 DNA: TGCGCCAGCAGCTTTACCCCCGGGGAAGAAAAACTGTTTTTT
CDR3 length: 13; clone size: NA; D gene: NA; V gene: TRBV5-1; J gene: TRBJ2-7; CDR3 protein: CASSRVGSYEQYF; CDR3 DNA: TGCGCCAGCAGCCGTGTGGGGTCCTACGAGCAGTACTTC
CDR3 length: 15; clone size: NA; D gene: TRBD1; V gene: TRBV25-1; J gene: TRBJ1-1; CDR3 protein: CASSVSGTGVTEAFF; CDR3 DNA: TGTGCCAGCAGTGTTTCCGGGACAGGGGTCACTGAAGCTTTCTTT
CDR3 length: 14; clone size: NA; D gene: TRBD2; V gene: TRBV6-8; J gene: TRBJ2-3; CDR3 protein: CASSARGGLDTQYF; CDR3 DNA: TGTGCCAGCAGTGCACGGGGGGGCTTAGATACGCAGTATTTT
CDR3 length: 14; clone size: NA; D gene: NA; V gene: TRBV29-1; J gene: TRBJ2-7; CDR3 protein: CSVEEQAGAYEQYF; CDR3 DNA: TGCAGCGTTGAAGAACAGGCCGGAGCCTACGAGCAGTACTTC
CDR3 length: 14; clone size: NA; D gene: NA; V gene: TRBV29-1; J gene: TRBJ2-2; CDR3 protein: CSATGGRNTGELFF; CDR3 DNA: TGCAGCGCAACGGGGGGCCGGAACACCGGGGAGCTGTTTTTT
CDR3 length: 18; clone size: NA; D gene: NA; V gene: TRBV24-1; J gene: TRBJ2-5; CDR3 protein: CATSAGRPLGGPPETQYF; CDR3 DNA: TGTGCCACCAGTGCCGGCCGCCCCCTGGGGGGGCCCCCGGAGACCCAGTACTTC
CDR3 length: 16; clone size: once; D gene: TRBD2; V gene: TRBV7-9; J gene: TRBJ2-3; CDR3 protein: CASSGRLAGGTDTQYF; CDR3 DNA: TGTGCCAGCAGCGGGCGACTAGCGGGGGGCACAGATACGCAGTATTTT
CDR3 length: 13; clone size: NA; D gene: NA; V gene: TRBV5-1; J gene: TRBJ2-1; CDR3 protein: CASSRPSLPRQFF; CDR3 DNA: TGCGCCAGCAGCCGACCTTCCCTCCCCCGGCAGTTCTTC
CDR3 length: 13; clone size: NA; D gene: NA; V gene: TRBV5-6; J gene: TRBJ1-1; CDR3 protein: CASSWGQNTEAFF; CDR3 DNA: TGTGCCAGCAGTTGGGGACAGAACACTGAAGCTTTCTTT
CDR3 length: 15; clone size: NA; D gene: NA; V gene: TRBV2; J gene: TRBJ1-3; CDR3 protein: CASTLMTVSGNTIYF; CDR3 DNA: TGTGCCAGCACCCTGATGACAGTATCTGGAAACACCATATATTTT
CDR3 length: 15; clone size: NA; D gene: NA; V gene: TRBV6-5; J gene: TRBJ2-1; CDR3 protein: CASRTGGLSYNEQFF; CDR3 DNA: TGTGCCAGCAGAACGGGGGGCCTCTCCTACAATGAGCAGTTCTTC
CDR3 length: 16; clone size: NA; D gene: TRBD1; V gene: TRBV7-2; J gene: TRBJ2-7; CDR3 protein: CASSSPTRGLSYEQYF; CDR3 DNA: TGTGCCAGCAGCTCACCTACCAGGGGGCTCTCCTACGAGCAGTACTTC
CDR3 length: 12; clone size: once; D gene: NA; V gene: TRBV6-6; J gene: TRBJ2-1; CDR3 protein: CASSGYHNEQFF; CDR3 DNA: TGTGCCAGCAGTGGCTACCACAATGAGCAGTTCTTC
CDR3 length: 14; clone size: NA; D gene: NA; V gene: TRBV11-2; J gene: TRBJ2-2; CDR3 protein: CASSLTDITGELFF; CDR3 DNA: TGTGCCAGCAGCTTAACAGATATCACCGGGGAGCTGTTTTTT
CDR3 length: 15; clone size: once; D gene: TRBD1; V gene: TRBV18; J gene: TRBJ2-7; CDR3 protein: CASSQGDRATYEQYF; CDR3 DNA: TGTGCCAGCTCCCAAGGGGACAGGGCGACCTACGAGCAGTACTTC
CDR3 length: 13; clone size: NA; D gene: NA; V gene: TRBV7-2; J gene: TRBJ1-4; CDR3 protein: CASSLRVEEKLFF; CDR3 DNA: TGTGCCAGCAGCTTAAGGGTTGAAGAAAAACTGTTTTTT
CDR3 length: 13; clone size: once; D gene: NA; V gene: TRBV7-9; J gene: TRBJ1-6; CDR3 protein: CASSLYGNSPLHF; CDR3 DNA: TGTGCCAGCAGCTTATATGGTAATTCACCCCTCCACTTT